This T cell receptor beta chain was obtained from a study of OX40 agonist ivuxolimab in advanced cancers. Findings and limits, study-wide: Mean expanded clone counts were higher in CD8+ than CD4+ T cells. Nonresponders, in some cases, also had low normalized T-cell clonal expansion. Expanded peripheral T cell antigen specificity was not determined.

There are 15 residues in the CDR3. V dropped 5 bases and J dropped 3 bases, with 17 bases sitting between them. Germline V lookup: CDR1 PRHDT, CDR2 FYEKMQ (reference sequence). This clone was counted a single time. Antigen: not known. Clones were sequenced by immunoSEQ multiplex PCR, and TCRdb holds only the in-frame ones, with some missing. The data show tens of thousands of clones, more than 70% seen once. This chain links TRBV13 with TRBJ2-7; D may be TRBD2 (5 bases). Here the sequenced sample was CD4+ or CD8+ T cells sorted from blood, taken in a trial of the OX40 agonist ivuxolimab. The TCR originated in an adult with an advanced solid tumor such as melanoma, head and neck, liver or kidney cancer. CDR3 loop: CASSPSGKGFYEQYF. The CDR3 DNA reads as TGTGCCAGCAGCCCGTCGGGGAAAGGCTTCTACGAGCAGTACTTC.